The 25 T cell receptor beta chains presented below share a single source sample, sequenced in a study of T cell responses to AZD1222 COVID-19 vaccine. Sequencing was performed with immunoSEQ multiplex PCR; in TCRdb, only in-frame clones are kept and a portion is missing. The sample yields roughly 120,000 clones, 85% to 90% seen once. Sequenced material: peripheral blood, taken 28 days after the second AZD1222 dose. The receptor source for this set is an adult who received the AZD1222 COVID-19 vaccine.

V usage is TRBV6-5 and J usage is TRBJ1-5, with D possibly matching TRBD1 (5 bases). Germline V gene data show CDR1 as MNHEY and CDR2 as SVGAGI. The CDR3 extends over 15 amino acids. Trimming cost V 4 bases and J 5 bases, with 15 bases left between them. The CDR3 coding sequence is TGTGCCAGCAGTTCAAATTGGGGGGGATATCAGCCCCAGCATTTT. Translating it yields CASSSNWGGYQPQHF.

This rearrangement joins TRBV6-4 to TRBJ2-4, with D uncertain. The V and J ends lost 0 bases and 6 bases respectively, with 3 bases between them. CDR3 length: 12 residues. Germline CDR1 reads MRHNA; CDR2 reads SNTAGT. In nucleotides, the CDR3 is TGTGCCAGCAGTGACTCAGGAAACATTCAGTACTTC. It translates to CASSDSGNIQYF.

This clone was picked up one time. The chain has TRBV10-3 and TRBJ1-1; D might be TRBD1 (6 bases). Trimming took off 10 bases at V and 6 bases at J, with 15 bases between the two ends. The CDR3 length is 12 residues. Germline CDR1 is ENHRY and CDR2 is SYGVKD. CDR3 DNA sequence: TGTGCCAGGACAGCGTTTTATGCTGAAGCTTTCTTT. This encodes CARTAFYAEAFF.

The J gene is TRBJ2-7, the V gene TRBV7-3; possible D gene TRBD2, 7 bases. The CDR3 sequence is 14 residues long. Germline loops: CDR1 SGHTA, CDR2 FQGTGA. Deletions cut 2 bases from V and 2 bases from J, with 10 bases between. The CDR3 reads CASSLAGATYEQYF. DNA of the CDR3: TGTGCCAGCAGCTTAGCGGGGGCCACCTACGAGCAGTACTTC.

The chain carries TRBV2 and TRBJ1-6, with no clear D. Germline V lookup: CDR1 SNHLY, CDR2 FYNNEI. Trimming cost V 4 bases and J 9 bases, with 10 bases left between them. The CDR3 extends over 13 amino acids. Here the CDR3 reads CASSGSGSSPLHF. The DNA for the CDR3 is TGTGCCAGCAGTGGATCAGGAAGTTCACCCCTCCACTTT.

The chain joins TRBV19 to TRBJ2-1; D could derive from TRBD1 or TRBD2 (5 bases each). Per the germline V gene, CDR1 is LNHDA and CDR2 is SQIVND (reference sequence). CDR3 length: 14 amino acids. V was clipped by 6 bases and J by 5 bases, with 14 bases between them. In DNA form, the CDR3 reads TGTGCCAGTAGGCCCCGGGACGAAAACAATGAGCAGTTCTTC. The encoded protein is CASRPRDENNEQFF.

This clone was found once. The V call is TRBV7-6, the J call TRBJ2-3; D may be TRBD2 (6 bases). CDR3 length: 15 amino acids. CDR1 and CDR2 (germline): SGHVS, FNYEAQ. Trimming stripped 1 base from V and 3 bases from J, with 11 bases between. CDR3 DNA sequence: TGTGCCAGCAGCTTAGGCGGGATCCGGACAGATACGCAGTATTTT. It specifies CASSLGGIRTDTQYF. The entire variable domain, with the rest obtained from reference TRBV7-6 and TRBJ2-3, is as follows: GAGVSQSPRYKVTKRGQDVALRCDPISGHVSLYWYRQALGQGPEFLTYFNYEAQQDKSGLPNDRFSAERPEGSISTLTIQRTEQRDSAMYRCASSLGGIRTDTQYFGPGTRLTVL.

This chain links TRBV7-2 with TRBJ1-1; D is unresolved. V was clipped by 6 bases and J by 4 bases, with 18 bases between them. The CDR3 contains 15 residues. CDR1 and CDR2 from the germline V gene are SGHTA and FQGNSA. The CDR3 region has the DNA TGTGCCAGCAGTCCGGCCCCGGGAACGGGCACTGAAGCTTTCTTT. Its protein is CASSPAPGTGTEAFF. The full variable domain, with the rest looked up from reference TRBV7-2 and TRBJ1-1, is GAGVSQSPSNKVTEKGKDVELRCDPISGHTALYWYRQSLGQGLEFLIYFQGNSAPDKSGLPSDRFSAERTGGSVSTLTIQRTQQEDSAVYLCASSPAPGTGTEAFFGQGTRLTVV.

A word on this clone: The same CDR3 is also encoded by other DNA sequences in this sample. The V and J genes are TRBV5-1 and TRBJ2-5, with D maybe TRBD2 (5 bases). Between the trimmed V and J ends, which lost 3 bases and 4 bases, there was a span of 13 bases. The CDR3 contains 14 residues. The germline CDR1 and CDR2 sequences are SGHRS and YFSETQ. The CDR3 coding sequence is TGCGCCAGCAGCTGGACTCCTAGTTCAGAGACCCAGTACTTC. It codes for CASSWTPSSETQYF.

The chain combines TRBV7-9 with TRBJ2-1, with a possible D match to TRBD1 (5 bases). This CDR3 comprises 15 residues. From germline, CDR1 is SEHNR and CDR2 FQNEAQ (reference sequence). The V and J ends lost 5 bases and 2 bases respectively, with 13 bases between them. CDR3 sequence reads: CASSPIGAPYNEQFF. Here the CDR3 DNA reads TGTGCCAGCAGCCCTATAGGGGCCCCCTACAATGAGCAGTTCTTC.

The chain couples TRBV11-3 to TRBJ2-5, with D unresolved. The CDR3 is 13 residues long. Per germline, CDR1 SGHNT and CDR2 YENEEA. Trimming cost V 2 bases and J 7 bases, with 11 bases left between them. The CDR3 sequence: CASSLNGLGTQYF. CDR3 nucleotide sequence: TGTGCCAGCAGCTTAAACGGCCTCGGGACCCAGTACTTC. Drawing the rest from reference TRBV11-3 and TRBJ2-5, the complete variable domain is EAGVVQSPRYKIIEKKQPVAFWCNPISGHNTLYWYLQNLGQGPELLIRYENEEAVDDSQLPKDRFSAERLKGVDSTLKIQPAELGDSAVYLCASSLNGLGTQYFGPGTRLLVL.

This sequence joins TRBV28 and TRBJ2-7, with D uncertain. The CDR3 has 14 amino acids. Trimming took off 7 bases at V and 2 bases at J, with 15 bases between the two ends. The germline V gene encodes CDR1 MDHEN and CDR2 SYDVKM. CDR3 in amino acids: CASTPVRRTYEQYF. The CDR3 DNA follows: TGTGCCAGCACCCCCGTCCGGCGGACCTACGAGCAGTACTTC. The full variable domain, rest sourced from reference TRBV28 and TRBJ2-7, is DVKVTQSSRYLVKRTGEKVFLECVQDMDHENMFWYRQDPGLGLRLIYFSYDVKMKEKGDIPEGYSVSREKKERFSLILESASTNQTSMYLCASTPVRRTYEQYFGPGTRLTVT.

The chain couples TRBV5-1 to TRBJ1-5, with 10 bases matching TRBD1. Germline V gene data show CDR1 as SGHRS and CDR2 as YFSETQ. CDR3 size: 18 residues. J gave up 0 bases and V 4 bases, and 10 bases lay outside the gene matches. CDR3 in DNA: TGCGCCAGCAGCGCCGGGACAGGGGATTCTTATAGCAATCAGCCCCAGCATTTT. Its protein product is CASSAGTGDSYSNQPQHF. Full variable domain (missing parts from reference TRBV5-1 and TRBJ1-5): KAGVTQTPRYLIKTRGQQVTLSCSPISGHRSVSWYQQTPGQGLQFLFEYFSETQRNKGNFPGRFSGRQFSNSRSEMNVSTLELGDSALYLCASSAGTGDSYSNQPQHFGDGTRLSIL.

This chain connects TRBV27 to TRBJ2-5; D gene ambiguous. The CDR3 has 15 residues. Trimming stripped 2 bases from V and 4 bases from J, with 14 bases between. Germline CDR1 reads MNHEY; CDR2 reads SMNVEV (reference sequence). The CDR3 DNA follows: TGTGCCAGCAGTTTAACGCCGGCGTGGGCAGAGACCCAGTACTTC. Encoded protein: CASSLTPAWAETQYF.

This chain links TRBV28 with TRBJ1-1; maybe TRBD1 (5 bases). The germline V and J ends were trimmed by 4 bases and 0 bases, with 12 bases remaining between them. This CDR3 has 15 residues. The V gene's germline CDR1 is MDHEN and CDR2 SYDVKM. CDR3 nucleotides: TGTGCCAGCAGTTCCTACGTGGGGCTGAACACTGAAGCTTTCTTT. Its protein is CASSSYVGLNTEAFF.

J is TRBJ1-3 and V is TRBV25-1, with 8 bases matching TRBD1. CDR1 is MGHDK, CDR2 SYGVNS, per germline. Trimming at V came to 1 base and at J to 5 bases, leaving 4 bases not matched to a gene. The CDR3 contains 15 residues. Written as DNA, the CDR3 is TGTGCCAGCAGTGAATCCAGGGGGCTGAGAAACACCATATATTTT. Encoded protein: CASSESRGLRNTIYF.

The V call is TRBV19, the J call TRBJ1-5, with TRBD1 matching 7 bases. The CDR3 runs 18 residues. With 5 bases clipped from V and 0 bases from J, the junction kept 13 bases outside the gene matches. Looked up from germline, CDR1 is LNHDA and CDR2 is SQIVND (reference sequence). CDR3 sequence reads: CASSSVGGQSYSNQPQHF. The CDR3 DNA sequence: TGTGCCAGTAGTTCCGTGGGGGGACAGAGTTATAGCAATCAGCCCCAGCATTTT.

This chain joins TRBV11-3 and TRBJ2-2; D might be TRBD1 (6 bases). The CDR3 totals 13 residues. Trimming pared 5 bases from V and 6 bases from J, leaving 10 bases between. In germline, CDR1 is SGHNT, CDR2 YENEEA. The CDR3 bases are TGTGCCAGCAGCCGGACAGACCCCGGGGAGCTGTTTTTT. Translated: CASSRTDPGELFF.

The chain carries TRBV10-3 and TRBJ2-5, with D hard to call. The CDR3 covers 15 residues. Deletions cut 0 bases from V and 0 bases from J, with 8 bases between. Per the germline V gene, CDR1 is ENHRY and CDR2 is SYGVKD. The chain's CDR3 is CAISESMEDQETQYF. The DNA of the CDR3 is TGTGCCATCAGTGAGTCGATGGAAGACCAAGAGACCCAGTACTTC.

The DNA for the CDR3 is TGTGCCAGCAGCTCCCAAGGTGAGGGGGGGAGCTCCTACAATGAGCAGTTCTTC. It is translated as CASSSQGEGGSSYNEQFF. The gene calls are TRBV7-2 and TRBJ2-1, with D maybe TRBD2 (7 bases). Germline CDR1 and CDR2: SGHTA and FQGNSA. This CDR3 comprises 18 residues. Trimming stripped 4 bases from V and 0 bases from J, with 19 bases between.

This rearrangement joins TRBV10-3 to TRBJ2-7, with 10 bases aligning to TRBD1. The J segment lost 9 bases and the V segment lost 10 bases, leaving 9 bases of the junction unmatched. The germline gives CDR1 ENHRY, CDR2 SYGVKD. The CDR3 totals 12 residues. This CDR3 reads CASGQGEAVQYF. In DNA form, the CDR3 reads TGTGCCAGTGGACAGGGGGAGGCGGTGCAGTACTTC.

This rearrangement joins TRBV28 to TRBJ2-7; 9 bases line up with TRBD1. Germline V gene data show CDR1 as MDHEN and CDR2 as SYDVKM. The CDR3 is 15 residues long. V was clipped by 6 bases and J by 7 bases; unmatched bases: 13. Here the CDR3 reads CASSLGTGRFGEQYF. The CDR3 DNA follows: TGTGCCAGCAGCCTTGGGACAGGGCGGTTTGGGGAGCAGTACTTC.

The chain carries TRBV3-1 (or the pseudogene TRBV3-2) and TRBJ1-1, with D perhaps TRBD1 (6 bases). The germline V gene encodes CDR1 LGHDT and CDR2 YNNKEL (reference sequence). The V end lost 0 bases, the J end lost 4 bases, and 15 bases lay between the germline ends. The CDR3 runs 16 residues. Written as DNA, the CDR3 is TGTGCCAGCAGCCAAGATTTTGGGGGCGAGGGCACTGAAGCTTTCTTT. Translated, it gives CASSQDFGGEGTEAFF.

This chain connects TRBV5-1 to TRBJ1-2; D is uncertain. Germline lookup yields CDR1 SGHRS and CDR2 YFSETQ. The CDR3 runs to 15 residues. V was shortened by 2 bases and J by 4 bases, with 15 bases between the two germline ends. The DNA of the CDR3 is TGCGCCAGCAGCTTATCGGCCGTACCCTCCTATGGCTACACCTTC. Protein sequence: CASSLSAVPSYGYTF. The whole variable domain, remainder taken from reference TRBV5-1 and TRBJ1-2, is KAGVTQTPRYLIKTRGQQVTLSCSPISGHRSVSWYQQTPGQGLQFLFEYFSETQRNKGNFPGRFSGRQFSNSRSEMNVSTLELGDSALYLCASSLSAVPSYGYTFGSGTRLTVV.

This chain joins TRBV3-1 (or the pseudogene TRBV3-2) and TRBJ1-2; possible D gene TRBD1, 5 bases. Germline CDR1 is LGHDT and CDR2 is YNNKEL (reference sequence). This CDR3 spans 17 amino acids. The germline V and J ends were trimmed by 2 bases and 2 bases, with 18 bases remaining between them. Here the CDR3 DNA reads TGTGCCAGCAGCCAATTAATAGTCGGGGGGGTGAACTATGGCTACACCTTC. Its protein is CASSQLIVGGVNYGYTF.